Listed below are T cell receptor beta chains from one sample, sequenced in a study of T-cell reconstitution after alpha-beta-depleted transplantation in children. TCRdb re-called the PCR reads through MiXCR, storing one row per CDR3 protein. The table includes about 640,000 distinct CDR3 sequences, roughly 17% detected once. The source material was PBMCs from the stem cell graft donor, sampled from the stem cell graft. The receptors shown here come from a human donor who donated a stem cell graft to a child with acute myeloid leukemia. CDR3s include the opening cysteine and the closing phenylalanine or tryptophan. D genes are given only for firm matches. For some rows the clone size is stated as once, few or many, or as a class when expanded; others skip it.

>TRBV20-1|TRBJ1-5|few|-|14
TGCAGTGCTAGACGGGCACAGGGCAATCAGCCCCAGCATTTT
CSARRAQGNQPQHF
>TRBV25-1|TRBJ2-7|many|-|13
TGTGCCAGCAGTGAAAGGGGACACTACGAGCAGTACTTC
CASSERGHYEQYF
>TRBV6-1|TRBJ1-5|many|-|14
TGTGCCAGCAGCACGGACAGAAGCAATCAGCCCCAGCATTTT
CASSTDRSNQPQHF
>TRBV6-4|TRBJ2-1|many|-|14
TGTGCCAGCAGTGGCGGGGGCCGGGGAGGTGAGCAGTTCTTC
CASSGGGRGGEQFF
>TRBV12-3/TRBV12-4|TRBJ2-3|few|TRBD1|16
TGTGCCAGCAGCCTACGGGACAGGGTGTCTGGAGATACGCAGTATTTT
CASSLRDRVSGDTQYF
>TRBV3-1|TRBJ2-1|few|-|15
TGTGCCAGCAGCCAAGAGCAGGGGCTTATCAATGAGCAGTTCTTC
CASSQEQGLINEQFF
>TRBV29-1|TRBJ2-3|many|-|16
TGCAGCGTTGACGCCCCCGACAGTCCCAGCACAGATACGCAGTATTTT
CSVDAPDSPSTDTQYF
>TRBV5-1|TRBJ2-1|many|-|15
TGCGCCAGCAGCTTGCTGGGGACCGAATACAATGAGCAGTTCTTC
CASSLLGTEYNEQFF
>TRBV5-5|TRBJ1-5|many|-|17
TGTGCCAGCAGCTTGGAGAAGGAGCCTATTTACAATCAGCCCCAGCATTTT
CASSLEKEPIYNQPQHF
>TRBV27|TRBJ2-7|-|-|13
TGTGCCAGCAGTTTTCGACAGAGCTACGAGCAGTACTTC
CASSFRQSYEQYF
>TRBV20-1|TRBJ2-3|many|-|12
TGCAGTGCTGGGGCTGGTGGAGATACGCAGTATTTT
CSAGAGGDTQYF
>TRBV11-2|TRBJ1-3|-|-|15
TGTGCCAGCAGCTTAGGATGGGACTCTGGAAACACCATATATTTT
CASSLGWDSGNTIYF
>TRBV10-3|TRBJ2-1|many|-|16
TGTGCCATCAGTGAGCGGCCGCCGAGCTCCTACAATGAGCAGTTCTTC
CAISERPPSSYNEQFF
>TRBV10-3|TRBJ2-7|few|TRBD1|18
TGTGCCATCAGTGAGGTGGGACAGGACGCCTTTTACTCCTACGAGCAGTACTTC
CAISEVGQDAFYSYEQYF
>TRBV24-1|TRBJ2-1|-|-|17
TGTGCCACCAGTGATACCCCCGGGACGGTCTCCTACAATGAGCAGTTCTTC
CATSDTPGTVSYNEQFF
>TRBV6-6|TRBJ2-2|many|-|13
TGTGCCAGCAGTTACGCTAGCCCCGGGGAGCTGTTTTTT
CASSYASPGELFF
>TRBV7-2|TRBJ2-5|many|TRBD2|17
TGTGCCAGCAGCTTAGCGCTAGCGGGGGGCAATCAAGAGACCCAGTACTTC
CASSLALAGGNQETQYF
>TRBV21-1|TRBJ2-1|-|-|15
TGTGCCAGCAGCAAAGCAGCGGTATCCTACAATGAGCAGTTCTTC
CASSKAAVSYNEQFF
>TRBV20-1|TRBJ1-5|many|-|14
TGCAGTGCTAGTAACAGGGAAGGCAATCAGCCCCAGCATTTT
CSASNREGNQPQHF
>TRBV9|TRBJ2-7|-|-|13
TGTGCCAGCAGCGCCGATTCAGGTTCCGAGCAGTACTTC
CASSADSGSEQYF
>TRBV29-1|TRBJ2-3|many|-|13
TGCAGCGTTACCCTTTCGGGGACAGATACGCAGTATTTT
CSVTLSGTDTQYF
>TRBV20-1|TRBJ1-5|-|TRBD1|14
TGCAGTGCTGGAGGACAGGGGACGGAACAGCCCCAGCATTTT
CSAGGQGTEQPQHF
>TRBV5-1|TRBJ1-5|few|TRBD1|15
TGCGCCAGCAGCTTGGGGGACAGGATGAATCAGCCCCAGCATTTT
CASSLGDRMNQPQHF
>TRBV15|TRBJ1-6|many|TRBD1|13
TGTGCCACTCCACAGGGGCACTGTTCACCCCTCCACTTT
CATPQGHCSPLHF
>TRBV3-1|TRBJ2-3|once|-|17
TGTGCCAGCAGCCAAGATCGGGGCGGGGCCAGCACAGATACGCAGTATTTT
CASSQDRGGASTDTQYF
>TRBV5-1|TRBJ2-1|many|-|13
TGCGCCAGCAGCTGGGGGTCCGTCAATGAGCAGTTCTTC
CASSWGSVNEQFF